Given below is one T cell receptor beta chain in context. V was trimmed by 5 bases and J by 0 bases, leaving 11 bases between them. This CDR3 comprises 14 residues. Germline CDR1 and CDR2: SEHNR and FQNEAQ (reference sequence). The sample is drawn from a study of OX40 agonist ivuxolimab in advanced cancers. Study at large: Dose-escalation patients suffered from hepatocellular carcinoma, melanoma, renal cell or head and neck cancer. Earlier anti-PD-1, anti-PD-L1 or anti-CTLA-4 therapy was permitted; 30% to 45% had received some.

Assay: immunoSEQ multiplex PCR; the TCRdb copy retains only in-frame clones and omits some. In the table there are roughly 60,000 clones, about 83% of which are singletons. Exclusion of a patient followed from autoimmune disease history or systemic immunosuppression. V is TRBV7-9 and J is TRBJ2-7; D call uncertain. Material: CD4+ or CD8+ T cells sorted from blood, obtained in a trial of the OX40 agonist ivuxolimab. The origin of this receptor is an adult with an advanced solid tumor such as melanoma, head and neck, liver or kidney cancer. CDR3 sequence: CASSPLSSSYEQYF. As DNA, the CDR3 is TGTGCCAGCAGCCCGCTTTCGAGCTCCTACGAGCAGTACTTC.